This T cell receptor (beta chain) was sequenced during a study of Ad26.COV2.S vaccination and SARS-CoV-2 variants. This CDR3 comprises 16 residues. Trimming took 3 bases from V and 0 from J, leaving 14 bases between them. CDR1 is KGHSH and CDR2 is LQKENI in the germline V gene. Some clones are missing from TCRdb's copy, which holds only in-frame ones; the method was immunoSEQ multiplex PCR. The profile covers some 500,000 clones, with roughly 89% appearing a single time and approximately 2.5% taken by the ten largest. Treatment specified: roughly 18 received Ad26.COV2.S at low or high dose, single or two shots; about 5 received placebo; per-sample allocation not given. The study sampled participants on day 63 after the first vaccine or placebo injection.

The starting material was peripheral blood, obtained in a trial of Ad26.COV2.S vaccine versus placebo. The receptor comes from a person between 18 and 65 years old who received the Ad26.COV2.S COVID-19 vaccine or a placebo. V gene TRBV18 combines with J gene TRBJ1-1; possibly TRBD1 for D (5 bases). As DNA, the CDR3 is TGTGCCAGCTCACCGATGGGGCCTCGCGTGAACACTGAAGCTTTCTTT. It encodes CASSPMGPRVNTEAFF.